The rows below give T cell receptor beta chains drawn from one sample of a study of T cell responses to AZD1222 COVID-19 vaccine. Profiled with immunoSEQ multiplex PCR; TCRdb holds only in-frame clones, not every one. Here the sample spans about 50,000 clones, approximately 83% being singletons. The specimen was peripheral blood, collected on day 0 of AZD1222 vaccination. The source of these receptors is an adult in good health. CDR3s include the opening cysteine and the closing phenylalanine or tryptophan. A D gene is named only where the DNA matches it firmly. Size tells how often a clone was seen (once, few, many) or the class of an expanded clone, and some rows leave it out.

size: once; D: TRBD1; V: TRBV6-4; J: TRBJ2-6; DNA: TGTGCCAGCAGTGCAGGGGGTTTTGGGGCCAACGTCCTGACTTTC; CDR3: CASSAGGFGANVLTF
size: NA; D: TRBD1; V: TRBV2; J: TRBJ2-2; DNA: TGTGCCAGCAGCGACAGGGGGAACCATGTCACCGGGGAGCTGTTTTTT; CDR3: CASSDRGNHVTGELFF
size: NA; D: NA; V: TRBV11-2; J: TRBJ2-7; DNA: TGTGCCAGCAGGTCCTTCGCGGGGAACGAGCAGTACTTC; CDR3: CASRSFAGNEQYF
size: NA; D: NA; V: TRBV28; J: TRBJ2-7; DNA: TGTGCCAGCAGTTTATCTCCCGGCCCAGGGCAGTACTTC; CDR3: CASSLSPGPGQYF
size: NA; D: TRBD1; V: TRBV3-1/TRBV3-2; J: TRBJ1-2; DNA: TGTGCCAGCAGCCAGCACAATGGAATTGGGACAGGGGAATATGGCTACACCTTC; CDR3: CASSQHNGIGTGEYGYTF
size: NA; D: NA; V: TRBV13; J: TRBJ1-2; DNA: TGTGCCAGCAGCTCCGGACGTCTCGGCTACACCTTC; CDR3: CASSSGRLGYTF
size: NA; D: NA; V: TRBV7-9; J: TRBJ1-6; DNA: TGTGCCAGCAGCTCATACAGCGAAAGCACCTATAATTCACCCCTCCACTTT; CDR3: CASSSYSESTYNSPLHF
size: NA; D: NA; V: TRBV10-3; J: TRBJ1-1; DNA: TGTGCCATCAGGAGAGACCAGGTCACTGAAGCTTTCTTT; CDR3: CAIRRDQVTEAFF
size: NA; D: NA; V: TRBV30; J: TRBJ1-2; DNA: TGTGCCTGGAGTGAGTCCGTTAACTATGGCTACACCTTC; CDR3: CAWSESVNYGYTF
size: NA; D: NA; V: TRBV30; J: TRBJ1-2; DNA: TGTGCCTGGAGGGGAAACAGATATGGCTACACCTTC; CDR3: CAWRGNRYGYTF
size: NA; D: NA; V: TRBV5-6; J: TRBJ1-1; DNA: TGTGCCAGCAGCTATACACTCAACACTGAAGCTTTCTTT; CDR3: CASSYTLNTEAFF
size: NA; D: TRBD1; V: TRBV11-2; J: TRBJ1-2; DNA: TGTGCCAGCAGCTTAGACGGGACAGCCTATGGCTACACCTTC; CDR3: CASSLDGTAYGYTF
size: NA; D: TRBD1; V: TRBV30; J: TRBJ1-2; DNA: TGTGCCTGGAGCCGAGGGACAGCGAGGAACTTC; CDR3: CAWSRGTARNF